Listed below are T cell receptor beta chains from one sample, sequenced in a study of T cell repertoires in cytomegalovirus infection. MiXCR, applied by TCRdb to the reads, yields one record per CDR3 protein. The sample records tens of thousands of distinct CDR3 sequences, 45% to 50% being singletons. Which antigens these TCRs recognize remains unknown. Sample: CD8+ T cells from cultured PBMCs, taken from culture after CMV antigen stimulation. The receptor set was obtained from a human donor in good health (CMV status not recorded). Some clones in this sample may be carry-over from other donors' samples. CDR3s include the opening cysteine and the closing phenylalanine or tryptophan. A D gene is named only where the DNA matches it firmly. Clone size is given for some rows only: seen once, a few or many times, or a class if the clone is expanded.

V gene	D gene	clone size	CDR3 length	J gene	CDR3 DNA	CDR3 protein
TRBV7-2	TRBD1	many	14	TRBJ2-2	TGTGCCAGCAGAAGGACAGGGGGAACCGGGGAGCTGTTTTTT	CASRRTGGTGELFF
TRBV5-8	TRBD2	NA	16	TRBJ2-7	TGTGCCAGCAGCCGTAGGGGGCTAGCGGGGGGGAACGAGCAGTACTTC	CASSRRGLAGGNEQYF
TRBV7-6	TRBD2	NA	14	TRBJ2-1	TGTGCCAGCAGCTTGGCTAGCGGGGGAGATGAGCAGTTCTTC	CASSLASGGDEQFF
TRBV5-4	NA	NA	14	TRBJ1-2	TGTGCCAGCAGCTTGAGGGCCCCCTACTATGGCTACACCTTC	CASSLRAPYYGYTF
TRBV7-3	NA	NA	16	TRBJ2-1	TGTGCCAGCAGCTCCACGGGGGGCGGGAGAGCGGGTGAGCAGTTCTTC	CASSSTGGGRAGEQFF
TRBV4-2	NA	NA	15	TRBJ2-5	TGTGCCAGCAGCCAAGACATACTAGCCGGAGAGACCCAGTACTTC	CASSQDILAGETQYF
TRBV10-3	TRBD2	NA	17	TRBJ2-1	TGTGCCATCAGTGAGTCGACGGCTAGCGGGAGATTCGATGAGCAGTTCTTC	CAISESTASGRFDEQFF
TRBV7-4	NA	NA	13	TRBJ2-5	TGTGCCAGCAGCTTAGTAGCAGAAGAGACCCAGTACTTC	CASSLVAEETQYF
TRBV20-1	TRBD1	NA	12	TRBJ1-6	TGCAGTGCTATGGACAGGCTGGCGCCCCTCCACTTT	CSAMDRLAPLHF
TRBV27	NA	few	15	TRBJ2-1	TGTGCCAGCAGTATAGTCCCTACAGGGCGGAATGAGCAGTTCTTC	CASSIVPTGRNEQFF
TRBV7-2	TRBD2	many	15	TRBJ2-3	TGTGCCAGCAGCAAAACTAGCGGGAGGGCAGATACGCAGTATTTT	CASSKTSGRADTQYF
TRBV6-8	NA	NA	13	TRBJ1-5	TGTGCCAGCAGTTATACTAAGGGTCAGCCCCAGCATTTT	CASSYTKGQPQHF
TRBV7-6	NA	NA	14	TRBJ2-4	TGTGCCAGCAGCTTAGTGACCGACGAGAACATTCAGTACTTC	CASSLVTDENIQYF
TRBV11-2	NA	few	13	TRBJ2-7	TGTGCCAGCAGCTTAGGGAGAGCCTACGAGCAGTACTTC	CASSLGRAYEQYF
TRBV27	NA	NA	12	TRBJ2-2	TGTGCCAGCAGTGGGATGGCCGGGGAGCTGTTTTTT	CASSGMAGELFF
TRBV14	NA	NA	21	TRBJ2-1	TGTGCCAGCAGCCCTCCCCCTTTCGCCAGAGGGATCGGACAGACCTACAATGAGCAGTTCTTC	CASSPPPFARGIGQTYNEQFF
TRBV7-9	NA	NA	19	TRBJ2-1	TGTGCCAGCAGCACCCCGCGGGGGCTAGCGCAGTTAATGGCCAATGAGCAGTTCTTC	CASSTPRGLAQLMANEQFF
TRBV4-1	NA	NA	16	TRBJ1-4	TGCGCCAGCAGCCAAGAGGGGCCCCAGAGTGGGGAAAAACTGTTTTTT	CASSQEGPQSGEKLFF
TRBV20-1	TRBD1	NA	12	TRBJ1-1	TGCAGTAACCGGGACAGGGGCACTGAAGCTTTCTTT	CSNRDRGTEAFF
TRBV7-6	NA	NA	16	TRBJ1-1	TGTGCCAGCAGCTTACCAGGTGGCGGGAAGAACACTGAAGCTTTCTTT	CASSLPGGGKNTEAFF
TRBV6-1	TRBD2	NA	15	TRBJ2-3	TGTGCCAGCAGTGAGCTAGCGGAAATCACAGATACGCAGTATTTT	CASSELAEITDTQYF
TRBV6-1	TRBD2	once	14	TRBJ2-1	TGTGCCAGCAGTCCGACTAGCGGGAGGAATGAGCAGTTCTTC	CASSPTSGRNEQFF
TRBV11-2	NA	few	14	TRBJ1-5	TGTGCCAGCAGCTTAGGACAGGCAAAGTGGCCCCAGCATTTT	CASSLGQAKWPQHF
TRBV7-8	NA	many	15	TRBJ1-5	TGTGCCAGCAGCCTACAGGAAAGTAGCAATCAGCCCCAGCATTTT	CASSLQESSNQPQHF
TRBV7-6	NA	NA	14	TRBJ1-1	TGTGCCAGCAGCTCAGGACCGATTAACACTGAAGCTTTCTTT	CASSSGPINTEAFF
TRBV7-6	TRBD2	few	16	TRBJ2-1	TGTGCCAGCAGCTTAAGCGGGGGGGAACCCTACAATGAGCAGTTCTTC	CASSLSGGEPYNEQFF
TRBV27	NA	NA	15	TRBJ2-7	TGTGCCAGCAGTTCGATCGATGTGGGAGCCGGCGAGCAGTACTTC	CASSSIDVGAGEQYF
TRBV11-2	TRBD2	NA	17	TRBJ2-1	TGTGCCAGCAGCCCCGATGGGGGAGGGTCCGCCTACAATGAGCAGTTCTTC	CASSPDGGGSAYNEQFF
TRBV11-2	TRBD1	NA	15	TRBJ2-1	TGTGCCAGCAGCTTCTACCGGACAGGGAACAATGAGCAGTTCTTC	CASSFYRTGNNEQFF
TRBV9	NA	NA	10	TRBJ2-1	TGTGCCAGCTCCGGGGATGAGCAGTTCTTC	CASSGDEQFF
TRBV6-1	NA	medium-sized	15	TRBJ1-1	TGTGCCAGCCAACTGACCGGGGCTCCGAACACTGAAGCTTTCTTT	CASQLTGAPNTEAFF
TRBV7-8	TRBD2	few	20	TRBJ2-5	TGTGCCAGCAGAGGTCACGGACTAATGGCTAGCGGGCCAAGACAAGAGACCCAGTACTTC	CASRGHGLMASGPRQETQYF
TRBV3-1	NA	few	14	TRBJ2-7	TGTGCCAGCAGCCAAGCCGCCTTAAATTACGAGCAGTACTTC	CASSQAALNYEQYF
TRBV28	TRBD1	NA	16	TRBJ1-1	TGTGCCAGCAGTCTATGGGGACAGGGAGGGAACACTGAAGCTTTCTTT	CASSLWGQGGNTEAFF
TRBV29-1	NA	NA	14	TRBJ2-4	TGCAGCGTTCTCTCCCAGGGGTCCAAAAACATTCAGTACTTC	CSVLSQGSKNIQYF
TRBV7-9	TRBD1	once	13	TRBJ2-7	TGTGCCAGCAGTCCGACAGGGGCCTACGAGCAGTACTTC	CASSPTGAYEQYF
TRBV12-3/TRBV12-4	NA	NA	16	TRBJ1-1	TGTGCCAGCAGTTCCAACATTAATAAGATGAACACTGAAGCTTTCTTT	CASSSNINKMNTEAFF
TRBV29-1	NA	NA	14	TRBJ2-3	TGCAGCGTCGGACCTGACAGAGACACAGATACGCAGTATTTT	CSVGPDRDTDTQYF
TRBV12-3/TRBV12-4	TRBD1	NA	13	TRBJ2-2	TGTGCCAGCAGTCCGACAGGGCCCGGGGAGCTGTTTTTT	CASSPTGPGELFF
TRBV15	NA	NA	16	TRBJ1-2	TGTGCCACCAGCAGGGGGACTGCCGAAGCTAACTATGGCTACACCTTC	CATSRGTAEANYGYTF
TRBV10-3	NA	few	13	TRBJ1-1	TGTGCCACCAAGCAGCCAGGAAACACTGAAGCTTTCTTT	CATKQPGNTEAFF
TRBV28	NA	NA	14	TRBJ2-2	TGTGCCAGCACCCCCTTTTCGAACACCGGGGAGCTGTTTTTT	CASTPFSNTGELFF
TRBV4-1	NA	NA	14	TRBJ1-2	TGTGCCAGTTCAGTCGGCGACAGCTATAGCGGCTACACCTTC	CASSVGDSYSGYTF
TRBV7-6	NA	NA	16	TRBJ2-7	TGTGCCAGCAGTTCTCGGCGGGACAGCGGACCCCGGAGGCAGTACTTC	CASSSRRDSGPRRQYF
TRBV27	NA	few	14	TRBJ1-2	TGTGCCAGCAGTTTAAGGGGGGTGCCGGGGGGCTACACCTTC	CASSLRGVPGGYTF
TRBV12-3/TRBV12-4	TRBD2	NA	15	TRBJ2-1	TGTGCCAGCAGTTTACCGGGACTAGGGGGGAATGAGCAGTTCTTC	CASSLPGLGGNEQFF
TRBV15	TRBD2	NA	16	TRBJ2-7	TGTGCCACCAGCATGATGCCCCCGGGGGGGACCTACGAGCAGTACTTC	CATSMMPPGGTYEQYF
TRBV7-3	NA	NA	15	TRBJ1-5	TGTGCCAGCAGCTTAAGGGGGGAGAGCAATCAGCCCCAGCATTTT	CASSLRGESNQPQHF
TRBV7-9	TRBD2	NA	16	TRBJ2-1	TGTGCCAGCAGCCCACAAGGACTAGCGGGATTTTCTGAGCAGTTCTTC	CASSPQGLAGFSEQFF
TRBV7-9	NA	NA	17	TRBJ1-3	TGTGCCAGCAGCCCCCCAAGTGCAGGGGTCATTGGAAACACCATATATTTT	CASSPPSAGVIGNTIYF
TRBV11-2	TRBD1	NA	16	TRBJ1-2	TGTGCCAGCAGCCGTTCGGGGAGGGGGCATAACTATGGCTACACCTTC	CASSRSGRGHNYGYTF
TRBV7-9	NA	NA	16	TRBJ2-5	TGTGCCAGCAGCCACGGAGTTCTTGAAGGACGAGAGACCCAGTACTTC	CASSHGVLEGRETQYF
TRBV9	TRBD2	NA	19	TRBJ2-1	TGTGCCAGCAGCCCCAAGCATACGGGGGAGGGCTCAACGGTCAATGAGCAGTTCTTC	CASSPKHTGEGSTVNEQFF